The 10 T cell receptor beta chains listed next were all sequenced from one sample in a study of control samples from healthy donors and cancer patients. Only in-frame clones appear in the TCRdb table, and some are missing; sequencing was by immunoSEQ multiplex PCR. The table shows 35,000 to 50,000 clones, with approximately 89% occurring only once. Source material: PBMCs. Receptor source: a woman between 55 and 75 years old with lung cancer.

This chain connects TRBV15 to TRBJ2-1, with TRBD1 matching over 9 bases. In germline, CDR1 is LNHNV, CDR2 YYDKDF (reference sequence). Trimming at V came to 5 bases and at J to 5 bases, leaving 4 bases not matched to a gene. This CDR3 is built from 14 residues. The CDR3 region is CATSGDRENNEQFF. The CDR3 DNA is TGTGCCACCAGCGGGGACAGGGAGAACAATGAGCAGTTCTTC.

The V call is TRBV27, the J call TRBJ2-5; D is undetermined. This CDR3 has 16 residues. Per germline, CDR1 MNHEY and CDR2 SMNVEV (reference sequence). V lost 5 bases and J lost 5, with 21 bases in between. The CDR3 reads CASSRRHPLISETQYF. CDR3 DNA: TGTGCCAGCAGTCGCAGACACCCCTTAATTTCTGAGACCCAGTACTTC.

A single count supports this clone. The chain employs TRBV9 and TRBJ2-2, with D possibly being TRBD2 (5 bases). V dropped 0 bases and J dropped 4 bases, with 13 bases sitting between them. Germline V gives CDR1 SGDLS, CDR2 YYNGEE. The length of the CDR3 is 16 residues. The CDR3 reads CASSVAYGRGTGELFF. CDR3 coding DNA: TGTGCCAGCAGCGTAGCGTATGGGAGAGGCACCGGGGAGCTGTTTTTT.

CDR3 residues: CASSGTVIYGYTF. The DNA of the CDR3 is TGTGCCAGCAGCGGCACAGTAATCTATGGCTACACCTTC. This sequence joins TRBV9 and TRBJ1-2; D unresolved. The CDR3 extends over 13 amino acids. Germline V lookup: CDR1 SGDLS, CDR2 YYNGEE. V lost 3 bases and J 4 bases, leaving 10 bases between the germline ends.

The chain recombines TRBV6-5 with TRBJ2-1; 7 positions match TRBD1. CDR1 MNHEY and CDR2 SVGAGI come from the germline V gene. The trim removed 6 bases at V and 1 base at J, leaving 6 bases unmatched. The CDR3 is 15 amino acids. The CDR3 DNA reads as TGTGCCAGCAGACACCGGGACAGTTCCTACAATGAGCAGTTCTTC. Translated: CASRHRDSSYNEQFF.

The chain has TRBV28 and TRBJ2-1; 8 bases match TRBD2. Germline V lookup: CDR1 MDHEN, CDR2 SYDVKM. The CDR3 contains 17 residues. The junction had 8 bases not matched to a gene; V was cut back by 4 bases and J by 0 bases. CDR3 bases: TGTGCCAGCAGTTCTCCACTTAGCGGGAACTCCTACAATGAGCAGTTCTTC. Translated: CASSSPLSGNSYNEQFF.

J is TRBJ2-4 and V is TRBV4-1, with D tentatively TRBD1 (5 bases). Trimming pared 1 base from V and 8 bases from J, leaving 12 bases between. The CDR3 runs 14 residues. Per germline, CDR1 MGHRA and CDR2 YSYEKL. CDR3 protein: CASSQGTGRDIQYF. The CDR3 nucleotides read TGCGCCAGCAGCCAAGGCACAGGTCGGGACATTCAGTACTTC.

The CDR3 coding sequence is TGCGCCAGCAGCCAAGCTCTAGCGGGAGGGCTCAATGAGCAGTTCTTC. Its translation is CASSQALAGGLNEQFF. V usage is TRBV4-1 and J usage is TRBJ2-1, with 12 bases that match TRBD2. The CDR3 covers 16 residues. Unmatched junction bases numbered 4, after V lost 1 base and J lost 6 bases. The germline V gene has CDR1 MGHRA and CDR2 YSYEKL.

The CDR3 sequence is CASSNGVYNEQFF. In DNA form, the CDR3 reads TGTGCCAGTAGTAACGGGGTATACAATGAGCAGTTCTTC. The genes are TRBV19 and TRBJ2-1; possibly TRBD2 for D (5 bases). The germline V and J ends were trimmed by 4 bases and 4 bases, with 8 bases remaining between them. Germline V gene lookup returns CDR1 LNHDA and CDR2 SQIVND (reference sequence). The CDR3 sequence is 13 residues long. The full variable domain, its missing parts supplied by reference TRBV19 and TRBJ2-1, is DGGITQSPKYLFRKEGQNVTLSCEQNLNHDAMYWYRQDPGQGLRLIYYSQIVNDFQKGDIAEGYSVSREKKESFPLTVTSAQKNPTAFYLCASSNGVYNEQFFGPGTRLTVL.

This clone was seen a handful of times. The chain carries TRBV7-2 and TRBJ2-3; 10 bases are shared with TRBD2. CDR3 length: 17 residues. Germline lookup yields CDR1 SGHTA and CDR2 FQGNSA. Trimming at V came to 1 base and at J to 5 bases, leaving 9 bases not matched to a gene. The CDR3 region is CASSLDPSGSFEDTQYF. CDR3 coding DNA: TGTGCCAGCAGCTTAGATCCTAGCGGGAGTTTCGAAGATACGCAGTATTTT.